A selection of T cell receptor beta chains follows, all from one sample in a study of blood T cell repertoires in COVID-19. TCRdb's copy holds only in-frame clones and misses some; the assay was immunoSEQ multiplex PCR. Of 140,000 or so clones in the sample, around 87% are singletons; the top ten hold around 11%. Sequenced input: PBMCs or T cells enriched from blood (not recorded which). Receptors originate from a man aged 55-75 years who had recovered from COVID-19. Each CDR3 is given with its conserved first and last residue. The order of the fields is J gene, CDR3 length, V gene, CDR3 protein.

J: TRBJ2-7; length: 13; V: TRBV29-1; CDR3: CSVGTGFSYEQYF
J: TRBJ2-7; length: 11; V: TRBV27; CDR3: CASSLSCSRYF
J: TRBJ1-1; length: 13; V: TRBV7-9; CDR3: CASSITGYTEAFF
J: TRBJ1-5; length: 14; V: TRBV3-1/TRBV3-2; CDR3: CASSRGSSDQPQHF
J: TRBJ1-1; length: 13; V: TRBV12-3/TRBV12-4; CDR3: CAVRGRERGEAFF
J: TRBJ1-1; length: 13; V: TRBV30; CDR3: CAWSRERQGPAFF
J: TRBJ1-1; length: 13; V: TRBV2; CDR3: CASKVGGNTEAFF
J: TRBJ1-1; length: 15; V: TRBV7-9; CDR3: CASSLFNTLNTEAFF
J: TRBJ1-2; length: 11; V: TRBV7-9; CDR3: CASSQGYGYTF
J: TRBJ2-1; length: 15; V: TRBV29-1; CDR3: CSVDVSQGSYNEQFF
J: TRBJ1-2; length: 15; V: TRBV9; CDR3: CASRDTGQGAHGYTF
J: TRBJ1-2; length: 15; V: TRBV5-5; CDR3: CASSRPQGAFYGYTF
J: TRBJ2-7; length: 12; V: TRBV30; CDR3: CAWSVAGLEQYF
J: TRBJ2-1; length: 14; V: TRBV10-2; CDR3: CASSVTSGRGEQFF
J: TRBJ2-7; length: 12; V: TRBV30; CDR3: CAWSPRPYEQYF
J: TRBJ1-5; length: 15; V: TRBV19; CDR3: CASSIGTNPGQPQHF
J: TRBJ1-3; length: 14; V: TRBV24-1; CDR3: CATSDGHSGNTIYF
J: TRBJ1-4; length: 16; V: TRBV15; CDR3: CATSIGLAVRDEKLFF
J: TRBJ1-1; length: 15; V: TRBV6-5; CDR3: CASSLASSLNTEAFF
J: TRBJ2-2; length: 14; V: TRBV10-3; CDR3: CAIGGTSVPGELFF
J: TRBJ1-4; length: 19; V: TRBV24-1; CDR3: CATSDLNSDRLATNEKLFF
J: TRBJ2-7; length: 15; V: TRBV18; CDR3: CASSPFSGDDYEQYF
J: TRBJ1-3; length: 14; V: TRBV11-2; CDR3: CASSFAGSGNTIYF
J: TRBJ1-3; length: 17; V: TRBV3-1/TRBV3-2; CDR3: CASSQDLGTGPGNTIYF
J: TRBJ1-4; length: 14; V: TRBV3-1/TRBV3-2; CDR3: CASSPGPGGKKLFF
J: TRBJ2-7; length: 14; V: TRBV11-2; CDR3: CASSHGQYRYEQYF
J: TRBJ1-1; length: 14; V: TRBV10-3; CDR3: CAINSGRRNTEAFF
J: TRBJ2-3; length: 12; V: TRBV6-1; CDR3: CASSESWDTQYF
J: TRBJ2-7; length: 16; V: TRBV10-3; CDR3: CAISEFTSGRSNEQYF
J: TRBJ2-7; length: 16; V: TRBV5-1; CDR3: CASSLSGTGATYEQYF
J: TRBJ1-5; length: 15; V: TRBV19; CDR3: CASSDRGISNQPQHF
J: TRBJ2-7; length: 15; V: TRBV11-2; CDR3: CASRTGTGGDYEQYF
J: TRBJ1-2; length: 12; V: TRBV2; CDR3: CASRERGYGYTF
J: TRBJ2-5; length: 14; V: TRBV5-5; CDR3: CASSLAGQGETQYF
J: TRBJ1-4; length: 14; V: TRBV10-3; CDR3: CAIRARGDNEKLFF
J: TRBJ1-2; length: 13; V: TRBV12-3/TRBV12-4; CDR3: CASTGTATRAYTF
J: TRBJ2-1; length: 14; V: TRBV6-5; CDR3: CASSSLAGRNEQFF
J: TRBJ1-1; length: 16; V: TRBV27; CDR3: CASSLSTTTGGTEAFF
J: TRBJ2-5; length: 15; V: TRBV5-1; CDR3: CASSLSGTAEETQYF
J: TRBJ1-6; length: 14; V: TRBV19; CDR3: CASSIWGRDSPLHF
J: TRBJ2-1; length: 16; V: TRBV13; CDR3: CASSITSGRPGHEQFF
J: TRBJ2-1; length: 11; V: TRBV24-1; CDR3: CATGGVAEQFF
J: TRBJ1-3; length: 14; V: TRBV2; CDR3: CASSEGTPGNTIYF
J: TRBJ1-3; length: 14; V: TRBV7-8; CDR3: CASSSRVAGNTIYF
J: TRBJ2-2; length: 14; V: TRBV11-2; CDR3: CASSRSGRTGELFF
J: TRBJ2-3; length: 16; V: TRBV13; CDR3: CASSLAREVNTDTQYF
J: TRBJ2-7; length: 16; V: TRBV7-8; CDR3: CASSRPGTRLWYEQYF
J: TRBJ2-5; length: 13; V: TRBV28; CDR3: CASKVQGWETQYF